These T cell receptor beta chains were read from a single sample in a study of blood T cell repertoires in COVID-19. Using immunoSEQ multiplex PCR, the repertoire was profiled, and TCRdb retains in-frame clones only, with some absent. The repertoire holds 90,000 to 150,000 clones, around 80% seen once, with 3% to 4.5% in the top ten. Sequenced input: peripheral blood. The receptor set was obtained from a woman aged 80 or older with acute or convalescent COVID-19. CDR3s include the opening cysteine and the closing phenylalanine or tryptophan. The D gene is left open where the match is weak. Size tells how often a clone was seen (once, few, many) or the class of an expanded clone, and some rows leave it out.

abundance: NA; d_gene: TRBD1; j_gene: TRBJ1-5; v_gene: TRBV28; CDR3nt: TGTGCCAGCAGAAACGACAGGGACAGCAATCAGCCCCAGCATTTT; CDR3aa: CASRNDRDSNQPQHF
abundance: NA; d_gene: TRBD2; j_gene: TRBJ2-1; v_gene: TRBV7-2; CDR3nt: TGTGCCACCCGTTGGGCGGGGGGGCCCGTGGTCAATGAGCAGTTCTTC; CDR3aa: CATRWAGGPVVNEQFF
abundance: NA; d_gene: TRBD2; j_gene: TRBJ2-3; v_gene: TRBV7-3; CDR3nt: TGTGCCAGCAGCCCATTAGGGGCTAGCGGGGCCGGAAGGGCGCAGTATTTT; CDR3aa: CASSPLGASGAGRAQYF
abundance: once; d_gene: NA; j_gene: TRBJ1-6; v_gene: TRBV9; CDR3nt: TGTGCCAGCAGCGTAGTAGAAAATTCACCCCTCCACTTT; CDR3aa: CASSVVENSPLHF
abundance: NA; d_gene: TRBD1; j_gene: TRBJ1-4; v_gene: TRBV19; CDR3nt: TGTGCCACCCGAGACAGGGGGGCTAATGAAAAACTGTTTTTT; CDR3aa: CATRDRGANEKLFF
abundance: few; d_gene: NA; j_gene: TRBJ2-7; v_gene: TRBV30; CDR3nt: TGTGCCTGCCAACGGGGGTCGGAGGGGGAGCAGTACTTC; CDR3aa: CACQRGSEGEQYF
abundance: NA; d_gene: TRBD2; j_gene: TRBJ2-3; v_gene: TRBV7-2; CDR3nt: TGTGCCAGCAGCCCCTCTAGCGGTACCGGCACAGATACGCAGTATTTT; CDR3aa: CASSPSSGTGTDTQYF
abundance: NA; d_gene: TRBD2; j_gene: TRBJ2-3; v_gene: TRBV3-1/TRBV3-2; CDR3nt: TGTGCCAGCAGCCAAGGCAGCGGGGGGGCCGGCACAGATACGCAGTATTTT; CDR3aa: CASSQGSGGAGTDTQYF
abundance: NA; d_gene: NA; j_gene: TRBJ2-1; v_gene: TRBV7-2; CDR3nt: TGTGCCAGCAGCCCTGACTCGCGGGGTTACAATGAGCAGTTCTTC; CDR3aa: CASSPDSRGYNEQFF
abundance: NA; d_gene: TRBD1; j_gene: TRBJ1-2; v_gene: TRBV18; CDR3nt: TGTGCCAGCTCACCGATTCGGACAGGGGCTAACTATGGCTACACCTTC; CDR3aa: CASSPIRTGANYGYTF
abundance: NA; d_gene: NA; j_gene: TRBJ1-2; v_gene: TRBV28; CDR3nt: TGTGCCAGCAGTTCCCCCCCGACAGTGAACTATGGCTACACCTTC; CDR3aa: CASSSPPTVNYGYTF
abundance: NA; d_gene: NA; j_gene: TRBJ1-2; v_gene: TRBV11-2; CDR3nt: TGTGCCAGCAGCTTAATCCCAACAGGTTCAGGTGGCTACACCTTC; CDR3aa: CASSLIPTGSGGYTF
abundance: once; d_gene: NA; j_gene: TRBJ1-3; v_gene: TRBV28; CDR3nt: TGTGCCAGCAGTTCCCCGGGACTGGCGGTTGGAAACACCATATATTTT; CDR3aa: CASSSPGLAVGNTIYF
abundance: NA; d_gene: NA; j_gene: TRBJ1-4; v_gene: TRBV2; CDR3nt: TGTGCCAGCAGTGAAGCAAACTCGCTCGGGGAAAAACTGTTTTTT; CDR3aa: CASSEANSLGEKLFF
abundance: NA; d_gene: NA; j_gene: TRBJ2-5; v_gene: TRBV28; CDR3nt: TGTGCCAGCAGTTTAAGACAGAGGGAGACCCAGTACTTC; CDR3aa: CASSLRQRETQYF